This entry concerns a single TCR beta chain. The treatment: randomized to nivolumab then ipilimumab (arm A) or the reverse (arm B). Patients had received no earlier DNA-damaging chemotherapy. This entry belongs to a study of sequential checkpoint blockade in melanoma. About the study: Randomization was 1:1 between first-line nivolumab→ipilimumab and ipilimumab→nivolumab. After both sequences, patients received maintenance nivolumab.

In germline, CDR1 is MNHNY, CDR2 SVGAGI (reference sequence). The CDR3 consists of 15 residues. Germline trimming cut 5 bases from V and 5 bases from J; bases unmatched to any gene: 9. The table came from immunoSEQ multiplex PCR; TCRdb's copy has only in-frame clones and leaves some out. This table has 35,000 to 45,000 clones, about 88% appearing once. The sequences come from CD8+ T cells sorted from blood (inferred from file names), collected from a patient given nivolumab and ipilimumab in sequence. This sequence originates from a human donor with melanoma. The rearrangement links TRBV6-6 to TRBJ2-1; 7 positions agree with TRBD2. The CDR3 DNA reads as TGTGCCAGCAGTAACCGGGACTACTTGGACAATGAGCAGTTCTTC. Amino acid sequence: CASSNRDYLDNEQFF.